This T cell receptor (beta chain) emerged from a study of T cells in women clearing cervical HPV infection. Worth noting for this clone: The read terminates 3 residues before the CDR3 end, so the remaining end is supplied by the germline J gene.

The junction had 4 bases not matched to a gene; V was cut back by 1 base and J by 5 bases. The CDR3 consists of 15 residues. CDR1 is SEHNR and CDR2 is FQNEAQ in the germline V gene (reference sequence). Repertoires were generated with immunoSEQ multiplex PCR, while TCRdb's copy carries only in-frame clones and drops some. The repertoire table contains nearly 20,000 clones. Sequenced sample: blood buffy coat. This TCR was sampled from a woman aged 18 to 75 with a cervical HPV16 infection that either progressed to CIN3+ or cleared (not recorded which). The rearrangement links TRBV7-9 to TRBJ2-1; TRBD2 matches 8 bases. CDR3 region: CASSLGLAPNNEQFF. The sequenced CDR3 bases are TGTGCCAGCAGCTTAGGACTAGCGCCTAACAATGAG.